What follows is one TCR beta chain and its context. The antigen remains undetermined. This sample was taken from a study of OX40 agonist ivuxolimab in advanced cancers. Samples were taken at baseline and on day 1 of cycles 4 and 7. Study-level results: No determination was made of the antigen specificity of the expanded peripheral T cells.

Measured with immunoSEQ multiplex PCR; TCRdb has only the in-frame clones, and not every one. The sample lists 65,000 to 90,000 clones, about 90% seen once, with about 0.72% in the top ten. The sequence was collected from an adult with an advanced solid tumor such as melanoma, head and neck, liver or kidney cancer. The sequences come from CD4+ or CD8+ T cells sorted from blood, collected in a trial of the OX40 agonist ivuxolimab.

CDR3 amino acids: CASSLYGGSGELFF. The CDR3, as DNA: TGTGCCAGCAGCTTATACGGCGGGTCCGGGGAGCTGTTTTTT. The chain uses TRBV7-2 and TRBJ2-2; D is perhaps TRBD2 (5 bases). The CDR3 is made up of 14 amino acids. Germline lookup yields CDR1 SGHTA and CDR2 FQGNSA. The V end was cut by 2 bases, the J end by 6 bases, with 10 bases between.